The clone carrying this T cell receptor beta chain was counted many times. Its specificity is unknown. This specimen belongs to a study of response to subunit inactivated influenza vaccine. Study results and caveats: The authors suggested that few new T cells are recruited per seasonal influenza vaccination.

Germline CDR1 and CDR2: MNHEY and SVGEGT. This CDR3 is 12 amino acids long. Trimming left V 0 bases short and J 7 bases short, with 6 bases between. Each CDR3 protein gets one entry after TCRdb re-called the RT-PCR reads with MiXCR. The sample carries about half a million distinct CDR3 sequences, less than 8% recorded once. The sequence came from a man aged 50-75 years who received an inactivated influenza vaccine. The V and J genes are TRBV6-2 or TRBV6-3 and TRBJ1-1, with unresolved D. The specimen comprised PBMCs from blood, sampled approximately 25 months after vaccination. As DNA, the CDR3 is TGTGCCAGCAGTTACTCGCGGGTTGAAGCTTTCTTT. It is translated as CASSYSRVEAFF.